This TCR beta chain was sequenced for a study of CD8+CD57+ T cells in acquired aplastic anemia. Study results and caveats: Controls did not differ significantly from patients in CD8+ Simpson's diversity.

Only patients with CD8+CD57+ cell expansion on flow cytometry were chosen for sequencing. Germline V CDR1 and CDR2: ENHRY, SYGVKD. This CDR3 region has 13 residues. A few counts support this clonotype. The antigen is unknown. Since a much larger clone is just one base distant, this may be a read error. TCR beta VDJ and CDR3 profiles were obtained from a genomic DNA template. TCRdb reprocessed the reads with MiXCR, giving one entry per CDR3 protein. Of 150,000 to 200,000 distinct CDR3 sequences listed, 40% to 50% were seen once; the top ten hold around 3%. The origin of this receptor is a human donor with aplastic anemia. This chain connects TRBV10-3 to TRBJ2-1; the D is unclear. The sequenced sample was sorted CD4+, CD8+, or CD8+CD57+ T cells (not recorded which) from PBMCs. The CDR3 coding sequence is TGTGCCAGCAGTGAAGAGTTATCCTACGAGCAGTTCTTC. Translated: CASSEELSYEQFF.